Listed below are T cell receptor beta chains from one sample, sequenced in a study of regulatory T cells in long-lasting Graves disease. TCRdb reprocessed the multiplex PCR reads with MiXCR, giving one entry per CDR3 protein. The sample records more than 350,000 distinct CDR3 sequences, under 15% being singletons. These sequences were also reported in another study, on T cells in Graves' hyperthyroidism and ophthalmopathy.

Sample: peripheral blood mononuclear cells (PBMCs), taken at new diagnosis, from a patient treated with antithyroid drugs. The receptor set was obtained from a woman aged 25 to 39 with Graves disease. Each CDR3 is given without its conserved first and last residue. Not every row has a clone size; where given, it reads once, few, many or a size class.

abundance,v_gene,CDR3aa
.,TRBV6-9,ASSSRQGNSPLH
few,TRBV19,ASSIGQLSGNTIY
many,TRBV28,ASSKDRGPLH
.,TRBV6-2/TRBV6-3,ASSYGRVSYNEQF
.,TRBV6-2/TRBV6-3,ATSYRPIYGYT
few,TRBV29-1,SVAQGGSNQPQH
few,TRBV14,ASSPRSPSGRNIYSYNEQF
few,TRBV5-6,ASRRTGRINTEAF
few,TRBV5-1,ASSLVWDRGRSSYENTEAF
.,TRBV19,ASSLTSSPTYEQY
many,TRBV11-3,ASSSRTGTYNEQF
.,TRBV12-3/TRBV12-4,ASSAGGLGSYEQY
.,TRBV20-1,LPGGGYEQY
.,TRBV19,ASSIRGGLSTGELF
few,TRBV20-1,SARMRPDPDTQY
.,TRBV20-1,SANFRAGLYEQY
once,TRBV7-2,ASRYSRDRAYEQY
.,TRBV7-3,ASSSPPGTGGIIPYGYT
many,TRBV2,ASGQVSEQF
once,TRBV18,ASSVTTESRVREQY
many,TRBV28,ASSRGYEQY
many,TRBV12-3/TRBV12-4,ASSIPGTSGRFYNEQF